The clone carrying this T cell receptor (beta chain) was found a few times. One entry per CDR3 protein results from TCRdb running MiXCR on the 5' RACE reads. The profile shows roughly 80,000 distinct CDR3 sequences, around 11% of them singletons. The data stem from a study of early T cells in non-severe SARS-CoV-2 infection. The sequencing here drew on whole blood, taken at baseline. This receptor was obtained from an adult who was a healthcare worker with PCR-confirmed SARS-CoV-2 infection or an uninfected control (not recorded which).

CDR3 in DNA: TGCAGCGTTGGACAGTCTGGGGCCAACGTCCTGACTTTC. Its protein product is CSVGQSGANVLTF. This sequence joins TRBV29-1 and TRBJ2-6, with D maybe TRBD1 (5 bases). The CDR3 is 13 residues long. Trimming removed 4 bases at V and 1 base at J, with 5 bases between. Germline V gene data show CDR1 as SQVTM and CDR2 as ANQGSEA.